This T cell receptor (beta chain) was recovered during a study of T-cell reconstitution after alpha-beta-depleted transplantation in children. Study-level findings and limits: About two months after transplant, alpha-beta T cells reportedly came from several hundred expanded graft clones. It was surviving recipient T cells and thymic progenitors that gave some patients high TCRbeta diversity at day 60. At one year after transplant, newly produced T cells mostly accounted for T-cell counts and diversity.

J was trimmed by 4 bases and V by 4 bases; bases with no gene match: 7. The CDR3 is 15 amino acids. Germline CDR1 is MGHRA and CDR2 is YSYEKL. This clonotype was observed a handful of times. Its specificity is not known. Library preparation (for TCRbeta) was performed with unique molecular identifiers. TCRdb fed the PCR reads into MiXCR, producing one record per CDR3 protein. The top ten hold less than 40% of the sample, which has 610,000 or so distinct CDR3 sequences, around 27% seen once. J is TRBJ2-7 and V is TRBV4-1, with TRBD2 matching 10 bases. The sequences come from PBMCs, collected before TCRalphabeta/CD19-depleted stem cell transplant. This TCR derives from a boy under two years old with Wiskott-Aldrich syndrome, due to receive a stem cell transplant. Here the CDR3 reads CASSPLGLAAYEQYF. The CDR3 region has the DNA TGCGCCAGCAGCCCCCTCGGACTAGCGGCGTACGAGCAGTACTTC.